By share, the clone carrying this T cell receptor (beta chain) counts as medium-sized. Amplifying TCR beta CDR3 involved multiplex PCR carried out with 32 V and 13 J primers. One entry per CDR3 protein results from TCRdb running MiXCR on the multiplex PCR reads. This sample has about 6,400 distinct CDR3 sequences, with about 20% found just once. This entry is derived from a study of immune heterogeneity within non-small cell lung tumors. Bulk tumor genomic DNA served as template, at around 600 ng per sample. The authors collected several far-apart biopsies from each primary tumor during surgery. Curative surgery was performed on patients who had untreated, newly diagnosed non-small cell lung cancer. Germline V gene sequence: CDR1 LNHDA, CDR2 SQIVND (reference sequence). The CDR3 is 16 residues long. Trimming at V came to 4 bases and at J to 7 bases, leaving 5 bases not matched to a gene.

Sequenced material: lung tumor tissue. This TCR derives from a man between 65 and 85 years old with non-small cell lung cancer. The chain is built from TRBV19 and TRBJ1-6; 12 bases map to TRBD1. For the CDR3, the DNA is TGTGCCAGTAGTACCGGGACAGGGGGCCCGAATTCACCCCTCCACTTT. Translated, it gives CASSTGTGGPNSPLHF.